This T cell receptor beta chain derives from a study of blood T cell repertoires in COVID-19. The CDR3 runs to 17 residues. The germline V gene has CDR1 MGHRA and CDR2 YSYEKL. Trimming took 4 bases from V and 6 from J, leaving 23 bases between them. Produced via immunoSEQ multiplex PCR; TCRdb's table is partial and in-frame only. The repertoire holds approximately 200,000 clones, with over 75% as singletons. V is TRBV4-1 and J is TRBJ2-3; D is possibly TRBD1 (6 bases). Sequenced: peripheral blood. This receptor was obtained from a man aged 35 to 55 with active or convalescent COVID-19. The DNA of the CDR3 is TGCGCCAGCAGCCCAAGCTTCCGGACAGCGACCGCGGATACGCAGTATTTT. Translating it yields CASSPSFRTATADTQYF.